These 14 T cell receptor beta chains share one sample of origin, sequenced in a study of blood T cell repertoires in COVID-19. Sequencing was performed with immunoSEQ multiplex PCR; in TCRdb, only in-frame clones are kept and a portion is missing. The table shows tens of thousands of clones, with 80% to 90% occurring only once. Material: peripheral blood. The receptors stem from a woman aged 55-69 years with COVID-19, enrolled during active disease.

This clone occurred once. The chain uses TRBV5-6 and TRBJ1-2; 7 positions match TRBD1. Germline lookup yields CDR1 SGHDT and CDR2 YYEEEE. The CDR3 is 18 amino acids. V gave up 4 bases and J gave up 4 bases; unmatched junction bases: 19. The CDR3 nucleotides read TGTGCCAGCAGCCATTCCGGGACAGCACCAATCTCCTCCTATGGCTACACCTTC. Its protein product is CASSHSGTAPISSYGYTF.

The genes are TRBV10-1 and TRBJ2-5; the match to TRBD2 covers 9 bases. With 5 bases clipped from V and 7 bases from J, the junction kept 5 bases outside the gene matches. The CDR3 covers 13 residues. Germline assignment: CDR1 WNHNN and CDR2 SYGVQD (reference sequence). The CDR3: CASSTTSGSTQYF. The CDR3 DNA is TGCGCCAGCAGTACTACTAGCGGGTCGACCCAGTACTTC.

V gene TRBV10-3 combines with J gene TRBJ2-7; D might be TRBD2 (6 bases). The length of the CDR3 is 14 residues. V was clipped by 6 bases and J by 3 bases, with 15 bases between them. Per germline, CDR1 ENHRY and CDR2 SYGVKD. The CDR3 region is CAIRSSAQSYEQYF. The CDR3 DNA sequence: TGTGCCATCAGGTCTAGCGCCCAGAGCTACGAGCAGTACTTC.

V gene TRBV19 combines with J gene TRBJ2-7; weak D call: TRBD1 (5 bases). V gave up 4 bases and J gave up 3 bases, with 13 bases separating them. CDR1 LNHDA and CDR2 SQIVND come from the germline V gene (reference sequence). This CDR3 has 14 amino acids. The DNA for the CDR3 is TGTGCCAGTAGTAATATCTCAGGGTACTACGAGCAGTACTTC. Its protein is CASSNISGYYEQYF.

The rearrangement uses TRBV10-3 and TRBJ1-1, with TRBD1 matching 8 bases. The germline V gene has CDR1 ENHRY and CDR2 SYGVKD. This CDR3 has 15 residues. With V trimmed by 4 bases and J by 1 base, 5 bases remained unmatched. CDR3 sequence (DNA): TGTGCCATCAGTGGGGCGGACAGGGCGAACACTGAAGCTTTCTTT. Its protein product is CAISGADRANTEAFF.

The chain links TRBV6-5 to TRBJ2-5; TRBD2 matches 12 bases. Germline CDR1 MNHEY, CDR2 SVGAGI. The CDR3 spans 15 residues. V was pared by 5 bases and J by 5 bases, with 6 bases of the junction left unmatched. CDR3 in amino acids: CASSLGTSGRETQYF. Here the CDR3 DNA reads TGTGCCAGCAGTCTCGGGACTAGCGGGCGGGAGACCCAGTACTTC.

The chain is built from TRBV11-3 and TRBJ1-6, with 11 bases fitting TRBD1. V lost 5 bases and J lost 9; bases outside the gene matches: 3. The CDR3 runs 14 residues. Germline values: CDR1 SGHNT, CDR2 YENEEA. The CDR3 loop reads CASSLGTGGSPLHF. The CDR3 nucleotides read TGTGCCAGCAGCCTCGGGACAGGGGGTTCACCCCTCCACTTT.

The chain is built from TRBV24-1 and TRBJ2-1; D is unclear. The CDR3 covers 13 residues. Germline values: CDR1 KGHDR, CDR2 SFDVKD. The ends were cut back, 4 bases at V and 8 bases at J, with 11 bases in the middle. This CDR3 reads CATSDPEVHEQFF. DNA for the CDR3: TGTGCCACCAGTGACCCCGAGGTGCATGAGCAGTTCTTC.

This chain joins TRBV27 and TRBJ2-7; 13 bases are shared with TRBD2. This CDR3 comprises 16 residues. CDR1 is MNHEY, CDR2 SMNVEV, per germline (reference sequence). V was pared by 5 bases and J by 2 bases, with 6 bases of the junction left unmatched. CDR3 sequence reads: CASSAGTSGTTYEQYF. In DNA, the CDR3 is TGTGCCAGCAGTGCCGGGACTAGCGGGACCACCTACGAGCAGTACTTC.

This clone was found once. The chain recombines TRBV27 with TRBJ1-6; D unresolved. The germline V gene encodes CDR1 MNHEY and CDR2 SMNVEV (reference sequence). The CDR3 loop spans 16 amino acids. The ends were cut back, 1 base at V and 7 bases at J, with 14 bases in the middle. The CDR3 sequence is CASSLLRGSLNSPLHF. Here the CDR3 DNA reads TGTGCCAGCAGTTTATTGCGGGGAAGCTTGAATTCACCCCTCCACTTT.

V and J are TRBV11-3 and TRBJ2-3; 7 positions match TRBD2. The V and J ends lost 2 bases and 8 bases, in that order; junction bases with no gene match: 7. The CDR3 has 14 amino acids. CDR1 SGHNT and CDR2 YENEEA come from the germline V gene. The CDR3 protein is CASSLSASGGTQYF. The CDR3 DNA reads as TGTGCCAGCAGCTTATCGGCTAGCGGTGGTACGCAGTATTTT.

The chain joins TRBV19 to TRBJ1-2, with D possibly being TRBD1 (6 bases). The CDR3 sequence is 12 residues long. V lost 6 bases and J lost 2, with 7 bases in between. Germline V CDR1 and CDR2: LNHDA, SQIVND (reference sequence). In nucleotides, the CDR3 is TGTGCCAGTAGGCAGGGGAACTATGGCTACACCTTC. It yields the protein CASRQGNYGYTF. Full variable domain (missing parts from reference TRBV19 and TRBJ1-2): DGGITQSPKYLFRKEGQNVTLSCEQNLNHDAMYWYRQDPGQGLRLIYYSQIVNDFQKGDIAEGYSVSREKKESFPLTVTSAQKNPTAFYLCASRQGNYGYTFGSGTRLTVV.

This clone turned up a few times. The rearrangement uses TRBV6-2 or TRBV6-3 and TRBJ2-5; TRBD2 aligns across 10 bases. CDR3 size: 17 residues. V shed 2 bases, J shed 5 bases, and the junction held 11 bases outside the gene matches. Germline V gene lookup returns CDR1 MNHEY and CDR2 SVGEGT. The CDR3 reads CASSYPGSGRAGETQYF. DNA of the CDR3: TGTGCCAGCAGTTACCCGGGAAGCGGGAGGGCCGGGGAGACCCAGTACTTC.

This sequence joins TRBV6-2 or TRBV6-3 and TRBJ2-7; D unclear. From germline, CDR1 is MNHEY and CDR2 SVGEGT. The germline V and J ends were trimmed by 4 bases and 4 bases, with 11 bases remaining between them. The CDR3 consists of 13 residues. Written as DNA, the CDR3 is TGTGCCAGCAGTTTTACTTTCGGGTACGAGCAGTACTTC. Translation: CASSFTFGYEQYF.